The entry below gives a single T cell receptor beta chain sequence along with its context. Germline CDR1 MDHEN, CDR2 SYDVKM. V dropped 6 bases and J dropped 11; count of bases not matched to a gene: 12. The CDR3 loop spans 16 amino acids. These data are taken from a study of blood T cell repertoires in COVID-19. Sequenced by immunoSEQ multiplex PCR; TCRdb stores in-frame clones only, minus some. The sample has fewer than 400,000 clones, around nine tenths seen once. The study drew participants aged about 18 to 95 years from some 25 US areas. The clonotype originates from a woman in her twenties or thirties who had recovered from COVID-19. The chain links TRBV28 to TRBJ2-1; 14 nucleotides match TRBD2. Specimen: PBMCs or T cells enriched from blood (not recorded which). The DNA of the CDR3 is TGTGCCAGCAGGCCCCCCTCGGGACTAGCGGGAGATAAGCAGTTCTTC. Residues: CASRPPSGLAGDKQFF.